Below are 20 T cell receptor beta chains sequenced from a single sample in a study of memory CD4+ T cells and cytomegalovirus serostatus. Some clones are missing from TCRdb's copy, which holds only in-frame ones; the method was immunoSEQ multiplex PCR. The table shows 60,000 to 70,000 clones, with 80% occurring only once. Single viable CD3+CD4+CD8-CD45RO+ cells were sorted as the memory CD4+ T cells. The source material was memory CD4+ T cells from blood. These receptors originate from an adult in good health and CMV-seronegative. Some clones in this sample may be carry-over from other donors' samples.

The V and J genes are TRBV7-2 and TRBJ2-2; no clear D gene. This CDR3 has 15 amino acids. CDR1 is SGHTA, CDR2 FQGNSA, per germline. Trimming left V 5 bases short and J 3 bases short, with 13 bases between. This CDR3 is CASSPDATYTGELFF. The CDR3 bases are TGTGCCAGCAGCCCTGACGCTACGTACACCGGGGAGCTGTTTTTT.

The chain links TRBV10-3 to TRBJ2-5; D tentatively reads TRBD1 or TRBD2 (6 bases each). V lost 6 bases to trimming and J lost 5 bases, with 19 bases between them. The germline CDR1 and CDR2 sequences are ENHRY and SYGVKD. The CDR3 has 15 residues. Here the CDR3 DNA reads TGTGCCATCAGGGACCAATCTGGGGGGCTGGAGACCCAGTACTTC. Translating it yields CAIRDQSGGLETQYF.

This chain joins TRBV19 and TRBJ1-2; 9 nucleotides line up with TRBD1. The CDR3 is made up of 14 amino acids. V lost 3 bases, J lost 5 bases, and 4 bases stayed unmatched. Germline CDR1 is LNHDA and CDR2 is SQIVND (reference sequence). As DNA, the CDR3 is TGTGCCAGTAGTATTAGGGGACAGGGATATGGCTACACCTTC. This gives the protein CASSIRGQGYGYTF. The variable domain in full, with the rest retrieved from reference TRBV19 and TRBJ1-2, is DGGITQSPKYLFRKEGQNVTLSCEQNLNHDAMYWYRQDPGQGLRLIYYSQIVNDFQKGDIAEGYSVSREKKESFPLTVTSAQKNPTAFYLCASSIRGQGYGYTFGSGTRLTVV.

The genes are TRBV10-3 and TRBJ2-7; D unresolved. The germline gives CDR1 ENHRY, CDR2 SYGVKD. The germline V and J ends were trimmed by 4 bases and 4 bases, with 20 bases remaining between them. The CDR3 sequence is 16 residues long. CDR3 nucleotides: TGTGCCATCAGTGTCGTATCTGGAAGGGTCGATTACGAGCAGTACTTC. Protein product: CAISVVSGRVDYEQYF.

The chain combines TRBV11-3 with TRBJ2-5; D tentatively fits TRBD1 or TRBD2 (5 bases each). Trimming cost V 5 bases and J 4 bases, with 17 bases left between them. Germline V gene sequence: CDR1 SGHNT, CDR2 YENEEA. This CDR3 spans 15 amino acids. The CDR3 here is CASSPGRGDGETQYF. The CDR3 DNA sequence: TGTGCCAGCAGCCCCGGGCGAGGGGACGGAGAGACCCAGTACTTC.

The rearrangement uses TRBV6-1 and TRBJ1-5; D ambiguous. Germline V gives CDR1 MNHNS, CDR2 SASEGT. Trimming left V 1 base short and J 7 bases short, with 5 bases between. The CDR3 length is 12 residues. The CDR3 region is CASSEGAQPQHF. The CDR3, as DNA: TGTGCCAGCAGTGAAGGGGCCCAGCCCCAGCATTTT.

This clone has only one observation. The chain is built from TRBV7-6 and TRBJ2-3, with 8 bases that match TRBD1. CDR3 length: 16 residues. The V gene's germline CDR1 is SGHVS and CDR2 FNYEAQ. V shed 4 bases and J 2 bases; nucleotides not matched to a gene: 8. The CDR3 sequence is CASSSVYRGDTDTQYF. CDR3 in DNA: TGTGCCAGCAGCTCAGTTTACAGGGGGGACACAGATACGCAGTATTTT.

The gene calls are TRBV7-8 and TRBJ2-5, with D possibly matching TRBD2 (6 bases). This CDR3 spans 19 amino acids. The germline V and J ends were trimmed by 1 base and 3 bases, with 24 bases remaining between them. Germline assignment: CDR1 SGHVS and CDR2 FQNEAQ. DNA of the CDR3: TGTGCCAGCAGCTTAGTGCCGGGGGTCCCGTCGGGTGCTAAAGAGACCCAGTACTTC. This codes for CASSLVPGVPSGAKETQYF.

The chain couples TRBV5-5 to TRBJ1-3; the match to TRBD1 covers 8 bases. With 0 bases clipped from V and 0 bases from J, the junction kept 5 bases outside the gene matches. Germline V gives CDR1 SGHKS, CDR2 YYEKEE (reference sequence). This CDR3 contains 17 residues. The CDR3 nucleotides are TGTGCCAGCAGCTTGGACAGGGGGTTAAGCTCTGGAAACACCATATATTTT. Amino acid sequence: CASSLDRGLSSGNTIYF. Full variable domain (outside the CDR3, taken from reference TRBV5-5 and TRBJ1-3): DAGVTQSPTHLIKTRGQQVTLRCSPISGHKSVSWYQQVLGQGPQFIFQYYEKEERGRGNFPDRFSARQFPNYSSELNVNALLLGDSALYLCASSLDRGLSSGNTIYFGEGSWLTVV.

V and J are TRBV7-8 and TRBJ2-1; TRBD2 aligns across 7 bases. The CDR3 runs to 17 residues. The V and J ends lost 0 bases and 7 bases, in that order; junction bases with no gene match: 12. CDR1 SGHVS and CDR2 FQNEAQ come from the germline V gene. The CDR3 coding sequence is TGTGCCAGCAGCTTAGCGGGAGGAGCGGGAAAATCTAATGAGCAGTTCTTC. It translates to CASSLAGGAGKSNEQFF.

This chain joins TRBV9 and TRBJ1-1; 7 bases align to TRBD1. V lost 4 bases to trimming and J lost 6 bases; unmatched junction nucleotides: 9. The CDR3 spans 14 residues. Per germline, CDR1 SGDLS and CDR2 YYNGEE. CDR3 protein: CASSTRQGGAEAFF. The CDR3 bases are TGTGCCAGCAGCACCCGACAGGGTGGGGCTGAAGCTTTCTTT.

The V gene is TRBV4-3, the J gene TRBJ1-2, with a tentative D call TRBD1 (6 bases). V was pared by 0 bases and J by 2 bases, with 13 bases between. Germline V lookup: CDR1 LGHNA, CDR2 YSLEER. The CDR3 loop spans 16 amino acids. The DNA of the CDR3 is TGCGCCAGCAGCCAAGAACTCACCCAGGGGAACTATGGCTACACCTTC. Protein product: CASSQELTQGNYGYTF.

The chain carries TRBV4-2 and TRBJ2-5; D may be TRBD2 (5 bases). Germline CDR1 reads LGHNA; CDR2 reads YNFKEQ. The length of the CDR3 is 16 residues. Trimming cost V 3 bases and J 1 base, with 15 bases left between them. The CDR3 sequence is CASSHGWRVSQETQYF. CDR3 in DNA: TGTGCCAGCAGCCACGGTTGGCGGGTCTCCCAAGAGACCCAGTACTTC.

The V gene is TRBV6-1, the J gene TRBJ2-7; the D gene is possibly TRBD2 (6 bases). The CDR3 length is 13 residues. Germline V gene sequence: CDR1 MNHNS, CDR2 SASEGT. Trimming shortened V by 3 bases and J by 7 bases, and 13 bases separated the two germline ends. The chain's CDR3 is CASSESAGREQYF. For the CDR3, the DNA is TGTGCCAGCAGTGAGAGCGCGGGGAGGGAGCAGTACTTC.

This chain uses TRBV7-8 with TRBJ2-5; 8 bases are a match to TRBD2. The ends lost 1 base at V and 0 bases at J; junction bases unmatched: 4. There are 16 residues in the CDR3. CDR1 and CDR2 from the germline V gene are SGHVS and FQNEAQ. The CDR3 sequence is CASSLETSGYQETQYF. Written as DNA, the CDR3 is TGTGCCAGCAGCTTAGAAACTAGCGGATACCAAGAGACCCAGTACTTC.

The J gene is TRBJ1-1, the V gene TRBV27; no firm D call. With 2 bases removed from V and 0 bases from J, the gap between germline ends came to 4 bases. Per the germline V gene, CDR1 is MNHEY and CDR2 is SMNVEV (reference sequence). The CDR3 totals 13 residues. This chain's CDR3 is CASSLQMNTEAFF. The CDR3 DNA sequence: TGTGCCAGCAGTTTACAGATGAACACTGAAGCTTTCTTT.

This chain uses TRBV2 with TRBJ1-6; 7 bases line up with TRBD1. CDR1 and CDR2 (germline): SNHLY, FYNNEI. Trimming took 11 bases from V and 4 from J; bases not matched to a gene: 5. The CDR3 length is 13 residues. CDR3 protein: CAGTGQYNSPLHF. As DNA, the CDR3 is TGTGCCGGGACGGGACAGTATAATTCACCCCTCCACTTT.

The V call is TRBV6-6, the J call TRBJ1-1; D may be TRBD1 (6 bases). The germline gives CDR1 MNHNY, CDR2 SVGAGI (reference sequence). V lost 5 bases to trimming and J lost 4 bases, with 17 bases between them. The CDR3 extends over 15 amino acids. CDR3 sequence reads: CASSPTRGAGTEAFF. Written as DNA, the CDR3 is TGTGCCAGCAGTCCTACCAGGGGCGCGGGCACTGAAGCTTTCTTT.

This chain joins TRBV30 and TRBJ2-2; 7 bases align to TRBD1. This CDR3 contains 14 residues. Per germline, CDR1 GTSNPN and CDR2 SVGIG (reference sequence). The ends lost 8 bases at V and 1 base at J; junction bases unmatched: 7. CDR3 loop: CARQGFGNTGELFF. The CDR3 DNA sequence: TGTGCCAGACAGGGATTTGGGAACACCGGGGAGCTGTTTTTT. Combining the CDR3 with reference TRBV30 and TRBJ2-2 gives the whole variable domain SQTIHQWPATLVQPVGSPLSLECTVEGTSNPNLYWYRQAAGRGLQLLFYSVGIGQISSEVPQNLSASRPQDRQFILSSKKLLLSDSGFYLCARQGFGNTGELFFGEGSRLTVL.

The chain combines TRBV2 with TRBJ2-1, with D unresolved. From germline, CDR1 is SNHLY and CDR2 FYNNEI. The CDR3 consists of 11 residues. Trimming removed 7 bases at V and 3 bases at J, with 4 bases between. DNA of the CDR3: TGTGCCAGCACGCTCTACAATGAGCAGTTCTTC. Protein: CASTLYNEQFF.